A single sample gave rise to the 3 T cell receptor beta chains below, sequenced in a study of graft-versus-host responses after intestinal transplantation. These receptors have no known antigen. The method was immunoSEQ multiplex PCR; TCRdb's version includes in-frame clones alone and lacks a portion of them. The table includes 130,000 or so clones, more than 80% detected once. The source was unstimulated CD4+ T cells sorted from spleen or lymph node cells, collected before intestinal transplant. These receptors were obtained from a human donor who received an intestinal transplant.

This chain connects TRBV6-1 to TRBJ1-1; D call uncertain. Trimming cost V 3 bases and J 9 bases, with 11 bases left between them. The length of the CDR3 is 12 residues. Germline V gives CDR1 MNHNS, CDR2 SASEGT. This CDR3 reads CASSESGDQAFF. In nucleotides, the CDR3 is TGTGCCAGCAGTGAGTCCGGAGATCAAGCTTTCTTT.

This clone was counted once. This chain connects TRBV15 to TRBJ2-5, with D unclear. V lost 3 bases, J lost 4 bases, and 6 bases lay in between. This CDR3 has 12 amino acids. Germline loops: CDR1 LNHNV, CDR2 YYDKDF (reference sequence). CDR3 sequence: CATSRGAETQYF. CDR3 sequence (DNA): TGTGCCACCAGCAGGGGTGCAGAGACCCAGTACTTC.

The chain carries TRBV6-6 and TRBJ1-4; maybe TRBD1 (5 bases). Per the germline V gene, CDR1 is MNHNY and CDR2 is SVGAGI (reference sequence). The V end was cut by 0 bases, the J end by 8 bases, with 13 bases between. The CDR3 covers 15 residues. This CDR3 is CASSYSLGPGEKLFF. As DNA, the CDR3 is TGTGCCAGCAGTTACTCATTGGGGCCGGGGGAAAAACTGTTTTTT.